Sequencing of this T cell receptor beta chain was carried out in a study of glioma-infiltrating T cells after dendritic cell vaccination. The CDR3 has 14 amino acids. Trimming pared 0 bases from V and 4 bases from J, leaving 6 bases between. Germline V lookup: CDR1 SSHAT, CDR2 FNYEAQ (reference sequence). All glioblastoma patients lacked an isocitrate dehydrogenase mutation. Note on this clone: Its antigen is still unknown.

Study-wide results and caveats: Survival was not directly related to TCR clonality in these patients.

TCRdb keeps only in-frame clones here, not all; method: immunoSEQ multiplex PCR. The sample shows tens of thousands of clones, almost 85% of them seen only once. The source of this sequence is a human donor with glioblastoma. The chain carries TRBV7-7 and TRBJ2-2; D remains ambiguous. Here the sequenced sample was blood, taken before dendritic cell vaccination. In nucleotides, the CDR3 is TGTGCCAGCAGCTTAGCACAGTTCACCGGGGAGCTGTTTTTT. It translates to CASSLAQFTGELFF.